This T cell receptor (beta chain) comes out of a study of shared clonotypes between healthy human individuals. The CDR3 runs to 15 residues. CDR1 and CDR2 from the germline V gene are SGHTA and FQGNSA. V gave up 1 base and J gave up 6 bases; unmatched junction bases: 7. Positive CCR7 selection of CD45RO-negative cells yielded the naive CD8 cells, and terminally differentiated effector memory CD45RA+ cells were excluded. Donors, without exception, were Caucasian adults residing in Nashville, Tennessee. Several immunoSEQ plates held equal portions of the genomic DNA taken from each subset. Measured with immunoSEQ multiplex PCR; TCRdb has only the in-frame clones, and not every one. The sample consists of some 2,100,000 clones, about 92% of them appearing once.

The sample was naive CD8+ T cells from PBMCs. The TCR comes from a man aged 18-30 years in good health. Some clones in this sample may be carry-over from other donors' samples. The V gene is TRBV7-2, the J gene TRBJ1-2, with 8 bases that match TRBD1. CDR3 loop: CASSLVTGDGNGYTF. Here the CDR3 DNA reads TGTGCCAGCAGCTTAGTGACAGGGGATGGGAATGGCTACACCTTC.